Described below is a single T cell receptor beta chain sequence and its context. Its target antigen remains unknown. No base qualities exist here, and no much larger clone lies one base off it. These data originate in a study of T-cell memory formation after mild COVID-19 (dated by TCRdb to 2020 to 2023). About the investigation overall: TCR sequence clusters from the two donors were largely donor specific. In two donors, T-cell clones that expanded and contracted after mild COVID-19 were followed by sequencing TCRalpha and TCRbeta repertoires longitudinally. Two young, previously healthy adult volunteers, one female and one male, were included in the cohort.

Ficoll-Paque density gradient centrifugation was used to isolate PBMCs. The CDR3 starts with the cysteine, ends with the phenylalanine, and has 11 residues. Of the read, only the CDR3 DNA is kept; its 33 bases are in frame from base 1. CDR1 and CDR2, looked up from the germline V gene (reference sequence), are MNHEY and SMNVEV. The sequencer was an Illumina NovaSeq 6000. TCRalpha and TCRbeta cDNA libraries were built by 5'RACE with constant-segment primers, adding sample barcodes and unique molecular identifiers. Trizol reagent was used to extract RNA from every sample. Amplification of the libraries took two PCR steps, and the second step added a second sample barcode plus Illumina TruSeq adapters. Libraries were sequenced on an Illumina NovaSeq with 2 x 150 bp paired-end reads. From the authors' description of their analysis: With migec v1.2.7, reads were demultiplexed and then collapsed into UMI-guided consensus sequences. Using mixcr v2.1.11, UMI consensuses were aligned to TRA and TRB V and J templates and then assembled into clonotypes. A clonotype was counted as expanded or contracted only when both edgeR and NoisET called the clonotype significant, with the noise models trained on biological replicates. For edgeR calls, the thresholds were a false discovery rate-adjusted p below 0.01 and a log2 fold-change of 1. As an exploratory analysis of dynamics, PCA with hierarchical clustering was applied to max-normalized trajectories of the 1000 most abundant clonotypes. Separately sequenced CD4+ and CD8+ repertoires were used to assign the CD4 or CD8 phenotype of responding clones. Starting from the raw public reads, TCRdb applied fastp trimming at Q25, assembled clones with MiXCR and retained in-frame beta chains. Entries that share a CDR3 protein sequence are merged under the most common genes and DNA. The V and J calls and clone size come from TCRdb's table, not from the authors' own analysis. The sample table contains 200,000 to 250,000 distinct CDR3 sequences; only one count was recorded for roughly 9.4% of them. Roughly 21% of the sample is taken by the ten largest.

What the work shows at the level of the full study, not this receptor alone: Clones that contracted from day 15 to 85 showed balanced CD4/CD8 phenotypes, whereas a second wave of clones that expanded from day 15 to 37 leaned towards CD4+. The detection of some responding clones in pre-infection memory suggests that pre-existing cross-reactive memory T cells joined the SARS-CoV-2 response. SARS-CoV-2 specificity was not confirmed for the second-wave clones peaking on day 37. Contracting CD4+ clones turned up mainly in the CM and EM memory subsets, whereas EMRA was where CD8+ clones were enriched. The study covered only a couple of mild cases, and larger cohorts including severe cases with pre-infection samples were considered necessary.

The receptor's source is a man between 18 and 29 years old who had mild COVID-19 (a few samples of this study predate the infection). The sample titles of this study are shuffled in the database, so cell type and time point are left out; the donor was told from shared clones. The chain joins TRBV27 to TRBJ1-2, with TRBD1 as a weak D call on 5 bases. The specimen was PBMCs or a T cell subset sorted from them (not recorded which). Here is the DNA: TGTTGCGGGGACGGACACTATGGCTACACCTTC. This is translated as CCGDGHYGYTF.